The subject of this entry is one TCR beta chain. Its target is not known. Per germline, CDR1 MDHEN and CDR2 SYDVKM. V shed 8 bases and J shed 4 bases, with 8 bases lying between them. This CDR3 comprises 11 residues. The data were taken from a study of cytomegalovirus exposure and HLA in healthy donors. Across the whole study: Within the Caucasian-associated ancestry cluster were roughly 82% of the roughly 430 genotyped donors. The study, taken as a whole, reports: In vitro checks showed that a few CMV-associated chains really do target CMV antigens.

PCR was performed using 60 Vbeta and 13 Jbeta primers. Assay used: immunoSEQ multiplex PCR; TCRdb lists only in-frame clones, some missing. In the table there are some 110,000 clones, 76% of which are singletons. The sample was PBMCs. The TCR comes from a man aged 50 to 59 in good health and CMV-seronegative. J is TRBJ1-2 and V is TRBV28; D perhaps matches TRBD1 (5 bases). CDR3 DNA sequence: TGTGCCAGCGGGACTGGCTATGGCTACACCTTC. It is translated as CASGTGYGYTF.